The TCR beta chain under discussion was sequenced for a study of T cell repertoires in aging, cancer and after chemotherapy (dated by TCRdb to 2018 to 2020). Regarding the research as a whole: The donors fell into six age groups ranging from 30 or younger to 70 or older, and each group had at least three individuals. In the solid tumor group, paired pre- and post-chemotherapy samples were obtained from brain tumor (glioblastoma) patients receiving temozolomide-based therapy. The full dataset contained around 10 million TCR reads. To examine immunoaging and T cell reconstitution after chemotherapy, the study profiled TCR beta repertoires in peripheral blood from healthy donors and cancer patients. The cohort comprised about 220 cancer patients, 90 to 94 with hematological and around 120 with solid cancers, plus 95 healthy donors as a reference group. Broader findings and caveats from the paper: In healthy donors, the decline in TCR diversity with age was mainly explained by loss of richness, whereas in cancer patients loss of evenness was also found to contribute. Untreated patients with hematological or solid cancers showed significantly lower blood TCR diversity and higher clonality than age-matched healthy donors. It was noted by the authors that conclusions about immunological memory after chemotherapy cannot be drawn from the repertoire data. In both cancer cohorts, the median generation probability rose over the chemotherapy interval, which suggests that the repertoire was reconstituted through rebound thymic output.

TCR beta rearrangements were amplified from genomic DNA isolated from peripheral blood, not from sorted cells or RNA. The germline V gene (reference sequence) yields MNHEY for CDR1 and SMNVEV for CDR2. Inclusive of the bounding cysteine and phenylalanine, the CDR3 is 16 residues long. Kept here is only the CDR3 DNA, which spans 48 bases and is read in frame from base 1. Germline trimming amounts to 10 bases on V and 4 bases on J, with 17 as the count of junction bases outside the gene matches. Using a mixed TRB-A/B primer pool, multiplex touch-down PCR amplified rearranged TRB sequences covering the V, D and J segments. Two consecutive PCR reactions with Phusion HS II polymerase added Illumina adapters and sample indices to the amplicons. Amplicons were gel-purified with the NucleoSpin Gel and PCR Clean-up kit, then checked with Qubit and an Agilent 2100 Bioanalyzer. Sequencing of the libraries was done on an Illumina MiSeq with paired-end, single-indexed 600-cycle runs. The original pipeline was this. MiXCR versions 2.12 and 3.0.5 were used to process the TRB sequences. Each unique CDR3 nucleotide sequence was treated as one clone, and only productive sequences with two or more reads were kept. Shannon diversity, evenness, clonality (one minus evenness), and alpha-parameterized diversity profiles from alpha 0 to 5 were included as repertoire metrics. The IGoR algorithm was used to calculate generation probabilities for clones in the paired samples taken before and after chemotherapy. The public reads were run again by TCRdb, first through fastp at Q25 and then through MiXCR, and only productive beta chains were kept. Records with the same CDR3 protein are collapsed into one entry carrying the most frequent genes and DNA. Clone size and V and J calls follow TCRdb, not the original study. The table for this sample lists over 6,500 distinct CDR3 sequences; about 50% of them were counted only once. The ten largest account for roughly 1.8% of the sample.

To note about this clonotype: What this receptor recognizes is not known. Within one base of it there is no much larger clone, and no base qualities were kept.

The rearranged segments are TRBV27 and TRBJ1-1, and 8 junctional nucleotides match TRBD1. This TCR was recovered from a human donor with a solid tumor. The sequenced sample consisted of blood. The CDR3 is CATHQGAGGWGTEAFF. The nucleotides are TGTGCCACCCACCAAGGGGCAGGGGGCTGGGGCACTGAAGCTTTCTTT.